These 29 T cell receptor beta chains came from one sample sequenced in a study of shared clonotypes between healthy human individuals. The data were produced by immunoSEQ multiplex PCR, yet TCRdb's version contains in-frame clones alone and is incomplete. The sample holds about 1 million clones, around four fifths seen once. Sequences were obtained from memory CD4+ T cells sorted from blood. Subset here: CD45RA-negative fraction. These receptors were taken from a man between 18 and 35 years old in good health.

Here the CDR3 reads CASSLRGGEGGYTF. For the CDR3, the DNA is TGTGCCAGCAGTCTGAGGGGGGGCGAGGGTGGCTACACCTTC. The chain couples TRBV6-6 to TRBJ1-2; a possible D gene is TRBD1 (6 bases). This CDR3 is built from 14 residues. Germline V gene sequence: CDR1 MNHNY, CDR2 SVGAGI (reference sequence). Trimming removed 5 bases at V and 7 bases at J, with 17 bases between.

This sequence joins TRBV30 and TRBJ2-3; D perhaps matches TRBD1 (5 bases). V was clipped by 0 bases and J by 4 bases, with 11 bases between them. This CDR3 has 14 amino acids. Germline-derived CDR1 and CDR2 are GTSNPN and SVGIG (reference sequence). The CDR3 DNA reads TGTGCCTGGAGTGTCTGGGGCGCATCAGATACGCAGTATTTT. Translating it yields CAWSVWGASDTQYF.

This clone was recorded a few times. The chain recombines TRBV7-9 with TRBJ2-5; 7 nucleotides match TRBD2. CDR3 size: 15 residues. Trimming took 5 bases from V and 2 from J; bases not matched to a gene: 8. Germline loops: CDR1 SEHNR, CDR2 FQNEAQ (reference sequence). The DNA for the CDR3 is TGTGCCAGCAGCATAAATAGCGGGTCTCAAGAGACCCAGTACTTC. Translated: CASSINSGSQETQYF. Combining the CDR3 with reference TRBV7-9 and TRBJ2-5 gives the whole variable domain DTGVSQNPRHKITKRGQNVTFRCDPISEHNRLYWYRQTLGQGPEFLTYFQNEAQLEKSRLLSDRFSAERPKGSFSTLEIQRTEQGDSAMYLCASSINSGSQETQYFGPGTRLLVL.

The CDR3 here is CAWSWGYLETQYF. The DNA for the CDR3 is TGTGCCTGGAGTTGGGGGTACTTGGAGACCCAGTACTTC. This chain uses TRBV30 with TRBJ2-5; D tentatively fits TRBD1 or TRBD2 (5 bases each). Germline loops: CDR1 GTSNPN, CDR2 SVGIG (reference sequence). Trimming cost V 2 bases and J 5 bases, with 12 bases left between them. This CDR3 is built from 13 residues.

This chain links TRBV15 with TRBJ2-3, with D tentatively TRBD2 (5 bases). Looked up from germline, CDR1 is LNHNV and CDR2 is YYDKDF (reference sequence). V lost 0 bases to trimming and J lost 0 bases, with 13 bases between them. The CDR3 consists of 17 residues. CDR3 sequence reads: CATSRDPLATSTDTQYF. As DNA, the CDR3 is TGTGCCACCAGCAGAGATCCCTTAGCGACTAGCACAGATACGCAGTATTTT.

The CDR3 sequence is CASSRQVMATGELFF. The CDR3 DNA sequence: TGTGCCAGCAGCCGACAGGTTATGGCCACCGGGGAGCTGTTTTTT. The chain links TRBV6-5 to TRBJ2-2, with D perhaps matching TRBD1 (6 bases). Germline V gene data show CDR1 as MNHEY and CDR2 as SVGAGI. The CDR3 is 15 amino acids. With 6 bases removed from V and 4 bases from J, the gap between germline ends came to 15 bases.

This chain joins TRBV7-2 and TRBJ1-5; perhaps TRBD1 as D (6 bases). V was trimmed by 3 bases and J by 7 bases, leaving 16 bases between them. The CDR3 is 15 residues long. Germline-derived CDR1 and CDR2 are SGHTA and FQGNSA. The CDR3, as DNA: TGTGCCAGCAGCTTGGAGCAGGGGTTGAAGCAGCCCCAGCATTTT. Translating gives CASSLEQGLKQPQHF.

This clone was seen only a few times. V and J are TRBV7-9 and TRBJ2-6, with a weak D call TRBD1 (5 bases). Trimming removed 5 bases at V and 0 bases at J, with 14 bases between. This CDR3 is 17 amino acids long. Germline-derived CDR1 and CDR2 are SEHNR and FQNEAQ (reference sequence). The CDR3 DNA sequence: TGTGCCAGCAGCCCCGGACAAGGTTCCTCTGGGGCCAACGTCCTGACTTTC. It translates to CASSPGQGSSGANVLTF. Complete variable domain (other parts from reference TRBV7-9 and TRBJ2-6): DTGVSQNPRHKITKRGQNVTFRCDPISEHNRLYWYRQTLGQGPEFLTYFQNEAQLEKSRLLSDRFSAERPKGSFSTLEIQRTEQGDSAMYLCASSPGQGSSGANVLTFGAGSRLTVL.

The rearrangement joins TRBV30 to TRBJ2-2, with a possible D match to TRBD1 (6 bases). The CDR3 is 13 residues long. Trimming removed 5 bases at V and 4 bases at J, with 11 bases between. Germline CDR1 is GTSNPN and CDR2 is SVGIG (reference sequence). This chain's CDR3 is CAWRDTFTGELFF. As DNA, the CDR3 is TGTGCCTGGCGGGACACCTTCACCGGGGAGCTGTTTTTT.

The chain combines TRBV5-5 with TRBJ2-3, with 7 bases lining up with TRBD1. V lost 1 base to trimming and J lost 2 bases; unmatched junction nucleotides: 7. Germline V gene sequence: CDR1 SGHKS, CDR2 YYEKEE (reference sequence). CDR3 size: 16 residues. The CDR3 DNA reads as TGTGCCAGCAGCTTGACCCTGGACAGGCTCACAGATACGCAGTATTTT. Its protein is CASSLTLDRLTDTQYF.

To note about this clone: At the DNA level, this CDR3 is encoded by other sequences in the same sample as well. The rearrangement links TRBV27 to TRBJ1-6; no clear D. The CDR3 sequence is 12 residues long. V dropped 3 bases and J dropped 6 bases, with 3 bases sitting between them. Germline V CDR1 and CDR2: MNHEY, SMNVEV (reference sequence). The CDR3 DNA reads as TGTGCCAGCAGTTTTACTAATTCACCCCTCCACTTT. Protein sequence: CASSFTNSPLHF.

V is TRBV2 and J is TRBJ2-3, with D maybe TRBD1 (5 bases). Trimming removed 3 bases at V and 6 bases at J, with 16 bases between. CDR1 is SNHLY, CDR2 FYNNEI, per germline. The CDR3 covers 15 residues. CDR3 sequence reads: CASSDGAGPWDTQYF. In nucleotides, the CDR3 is TGTGCCAGCAGTGATGGGGCAGGACCCTGGGATACGCAGTATTTT.

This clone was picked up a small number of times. CDR3 protein: CASSFDSQRRGYTF. The CDR3, as DNA: TGTGCCAGCAGCTTCGACAGCCAACGGCGGGGCTACACCTTC. The chain is built from TRBV7-2 and TRBJ1-2; maybe TRBD1 (5 bases). Germline V gene lookup returns CDR1 SGHTA and CDR2 FQGNSA. The CDR3 sequence is 14 residues long. The V gene lost 3 bases and the J gene lost 8 bases, with 16 bases spanning the gap.

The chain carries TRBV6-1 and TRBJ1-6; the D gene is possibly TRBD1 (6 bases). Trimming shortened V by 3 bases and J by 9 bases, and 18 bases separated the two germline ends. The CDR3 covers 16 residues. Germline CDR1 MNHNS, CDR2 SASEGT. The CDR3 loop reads CASSEILGGQGSPLHF. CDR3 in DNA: TGTGCCAGCAGTGAGATCCTGGGGGGGCAAGGTTCACCCCTCCACTTT.

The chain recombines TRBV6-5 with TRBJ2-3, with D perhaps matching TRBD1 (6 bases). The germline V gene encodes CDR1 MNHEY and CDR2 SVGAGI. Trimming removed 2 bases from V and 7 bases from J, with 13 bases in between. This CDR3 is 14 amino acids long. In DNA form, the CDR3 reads TGTGCCAGCAGTTACGGGGGCTCCACGAATACGCAGTATTTT. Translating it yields CASSYGGSTNTQYF.

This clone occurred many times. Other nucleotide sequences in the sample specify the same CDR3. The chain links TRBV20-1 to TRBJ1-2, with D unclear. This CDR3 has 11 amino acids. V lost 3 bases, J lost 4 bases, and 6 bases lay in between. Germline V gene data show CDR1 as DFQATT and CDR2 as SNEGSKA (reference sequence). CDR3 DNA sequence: TGCAGTGCTAGGGGAATCTATGGCTACACCTTC. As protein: CSARGIYGYTF.

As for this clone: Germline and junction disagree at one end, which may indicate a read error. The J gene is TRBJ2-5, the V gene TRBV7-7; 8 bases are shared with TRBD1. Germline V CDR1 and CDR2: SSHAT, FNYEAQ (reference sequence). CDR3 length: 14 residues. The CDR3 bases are TGTGCTAGCAGCGTAACAGGGGGAAGGGAGACCCAGTACTTC. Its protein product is CASSVTGGRETQYF.

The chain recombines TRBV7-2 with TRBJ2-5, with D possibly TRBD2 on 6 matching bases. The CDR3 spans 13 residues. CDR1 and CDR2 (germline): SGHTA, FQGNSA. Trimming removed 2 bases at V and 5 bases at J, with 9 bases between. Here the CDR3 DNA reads TGTGCCAGCAGCTTACGGGAGCGGGAGACCCAGTACTTC. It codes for CASSLRERETQYF.

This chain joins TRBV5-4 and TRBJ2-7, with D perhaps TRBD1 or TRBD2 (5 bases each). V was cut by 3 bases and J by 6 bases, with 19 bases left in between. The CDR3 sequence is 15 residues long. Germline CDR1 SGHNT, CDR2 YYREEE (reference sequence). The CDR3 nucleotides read TGTGCCAGCAGCTGGGGGATAGAACACGGAGTCGAGCAGTACTTC. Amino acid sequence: CASSWGIEHGVEQYF.

The CDR3 protein is CASSSQELNTEAFF. The CDR3 DNA follows: TGTGCCAGCAGCTCCCAGGAGTTGAACACTGAAGCTTTCTTT. This chain uses TRBV11-2 with TRBJ1-1; no definite D call. Germline lookup yields CDR1 SGHAT and CDR2 FQNNGV. The V and J ends lost 4 bases and 0 bases respectively, with 9 bases between them. The CDR3 contains 14 residues.

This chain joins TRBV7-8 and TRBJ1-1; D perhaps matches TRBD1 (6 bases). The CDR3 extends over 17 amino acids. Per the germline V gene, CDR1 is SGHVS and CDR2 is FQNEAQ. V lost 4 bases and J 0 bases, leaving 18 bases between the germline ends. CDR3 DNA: TGTGCCAGCAGCTACCCAGGCGGGGGGCTTGTGAACACTGAAGCTTTCTTT. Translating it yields CASSYPGGGLVNTEAFF.

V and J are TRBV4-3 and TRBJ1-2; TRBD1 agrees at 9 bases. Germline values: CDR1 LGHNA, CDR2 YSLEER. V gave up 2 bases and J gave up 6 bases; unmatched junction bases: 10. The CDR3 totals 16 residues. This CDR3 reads CASSQSHTTGGHGYTF. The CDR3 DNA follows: TGCGCCAGCAGCCAATCCCATACGACAGGGGGGCATGGCTACACCTTC.

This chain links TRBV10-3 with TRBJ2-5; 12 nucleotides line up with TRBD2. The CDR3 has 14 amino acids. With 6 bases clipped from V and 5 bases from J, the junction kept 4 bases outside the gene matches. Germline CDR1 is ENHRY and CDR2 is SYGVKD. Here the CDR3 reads CAISTSGGRETQYF. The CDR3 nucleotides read TGTGCCATCAGCACTAGCGGGGGGAGGGAGACCCAGTACTTC.

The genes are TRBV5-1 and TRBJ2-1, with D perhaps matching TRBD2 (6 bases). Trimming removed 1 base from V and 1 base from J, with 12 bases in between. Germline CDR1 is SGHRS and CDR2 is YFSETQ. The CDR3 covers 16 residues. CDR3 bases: TGCGCCAGCAGCTTGAGTACGGGAGCGTCCTACAATGAGCAGTTCTTC. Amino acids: CASSLSTGASYNEQFF.

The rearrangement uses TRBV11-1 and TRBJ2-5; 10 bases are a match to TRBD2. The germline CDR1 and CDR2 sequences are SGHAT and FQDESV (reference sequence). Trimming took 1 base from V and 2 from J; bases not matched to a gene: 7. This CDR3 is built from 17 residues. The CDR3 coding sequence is TGTGCCAGCAGCTTAGGGGTTAGCGGGGGGCAACAAGAGACCCAGTACTTC. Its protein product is CASSLGVSGGQQETQYF.

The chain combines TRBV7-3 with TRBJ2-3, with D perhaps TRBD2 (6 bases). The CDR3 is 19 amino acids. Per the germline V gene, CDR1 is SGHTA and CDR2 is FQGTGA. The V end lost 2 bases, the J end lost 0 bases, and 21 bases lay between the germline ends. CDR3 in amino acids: CASSLQLLGGASSTDTQYF. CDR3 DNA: TGTGCCAGCAGCTTACAATTGTTGGGCGGGGCCTCTAGCACAGATACGCAGTATTTT.

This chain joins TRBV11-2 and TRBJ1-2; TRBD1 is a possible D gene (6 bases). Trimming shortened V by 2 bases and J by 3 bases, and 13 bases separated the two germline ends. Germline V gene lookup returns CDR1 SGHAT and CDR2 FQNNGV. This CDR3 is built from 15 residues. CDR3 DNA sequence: TGTGCCAGCAGCTTATCAACAGGGATGGACTATGGCTACACCTTC. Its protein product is CASSLSTGMDYGYTF.

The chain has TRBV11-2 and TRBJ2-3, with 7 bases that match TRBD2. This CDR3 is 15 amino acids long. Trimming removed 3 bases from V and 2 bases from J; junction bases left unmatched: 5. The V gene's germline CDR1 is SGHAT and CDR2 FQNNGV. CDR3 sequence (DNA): TGTGCCAGCAGCTTTCTCGGGAGGTTCACAGATACGCAGTATTTT. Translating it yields CASSFLGRFTDTQYF.

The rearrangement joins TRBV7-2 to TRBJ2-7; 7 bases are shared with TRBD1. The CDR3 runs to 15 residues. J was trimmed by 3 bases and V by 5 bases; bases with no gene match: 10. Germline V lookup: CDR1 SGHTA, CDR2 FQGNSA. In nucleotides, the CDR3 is TGTGCCAGCAGCCCCGGGACAGTGGGCCACTACGAGCAGTACTTC. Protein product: CASSPGTVGHYEQYF. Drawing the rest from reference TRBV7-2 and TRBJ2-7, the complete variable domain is GAGVSQSPSNKVTEKGKDVELRCDPISGHTALYWYRQSLGQGLEFLIYFQGNSAPDKSGLPSDRFSAERTGGSVSTLTIQRTQQEDSAVYLCASSPGTVGHYEQYFGPGTRLTVT.